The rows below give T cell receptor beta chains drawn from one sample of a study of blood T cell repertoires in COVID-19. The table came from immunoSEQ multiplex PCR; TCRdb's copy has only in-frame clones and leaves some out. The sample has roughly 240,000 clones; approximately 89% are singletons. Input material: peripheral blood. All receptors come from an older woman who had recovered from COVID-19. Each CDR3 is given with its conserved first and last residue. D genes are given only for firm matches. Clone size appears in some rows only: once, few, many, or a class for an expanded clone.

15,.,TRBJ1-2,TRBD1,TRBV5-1,TGCGCCAGCAGCTTGAGGCAGGGGGCGTCGGATGGCTACACCTTC,CASSLRQGASDGYTF
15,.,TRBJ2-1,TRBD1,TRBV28,TGTGCCAGCAGCACAGGGGGCAGGGTAAGGAGTGAGCAGTTCTTC,CASSTGGRVRSEQFF
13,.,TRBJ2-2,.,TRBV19,TGTGCCAGTAGTACAGGGAGGACCGGGGAGCTGTTTTTT,CASSTGRTGELFF
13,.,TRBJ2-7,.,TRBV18,TGTGCCAGCTCAAACAGGCACGCCTACGAGCAGTACTTC,CASSNRHAYEQYF
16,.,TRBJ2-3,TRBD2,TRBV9,TGTGCCAGCAGCGTTGGGACTAGCCCTAGCACAGATACGCAGTATTTT,CASSVGTSPSTDTQYF
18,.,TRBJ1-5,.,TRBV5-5,TGTGCCAGCAGCTTGGGTAGGGGCCAACATCTTAGCAATCAGCCCCAGCATTTT,CASSLGRGQHLSNQPQHF
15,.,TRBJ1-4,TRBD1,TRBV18,TGTGCCAGCTCACTGAGGGGACAGGAAAATGAAAAACTGTTTTTT,CASSLRGQENEKLFF
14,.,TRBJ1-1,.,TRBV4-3,TGCGCCAGCAGCCATAGGGGGGGGCCGACTGAAGCTTTCTTT,CASSHRGGPTEAFF
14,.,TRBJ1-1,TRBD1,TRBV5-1,TGCGCCAGCAGCTTAAGGGGGCAGGGCACTGAAGCTTTCTTT,CASSLRGQGTEAFF
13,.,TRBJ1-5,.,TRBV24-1,TGTGCCACCAGTGACCCAAATCAGGGTCTCCAGCATTTT,CATSDPNQGLQHF
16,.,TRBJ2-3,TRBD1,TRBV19,TGTGCCAGTAGTGGAATTCGGACAGGGTTGGGAGATACGCAGTATTTT,CASSGIRTGLGDTQYF
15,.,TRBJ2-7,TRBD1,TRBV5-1,TGCGCCAGCAGCGCAACCGGGACAGGGGGCGCCGAGCAGTACTTC,CASSATGTGGAEQYF
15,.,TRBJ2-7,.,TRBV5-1,TGCGCCAGCAGCTTATCTCCGGTTAGCACCTACGAGCAGTACTTC,CASSLSPVSTYEQYF
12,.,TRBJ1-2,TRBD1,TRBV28,TGTGCCATCAGACAGGGGTCGTATGGCTACACCTTC,CAIRQGSYGYTF
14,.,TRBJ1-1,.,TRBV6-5,TGTGCCAGCAGATGGACGGGGATGAACACTGAAGCTTTCTTT,CASRWTGMNTEAFF
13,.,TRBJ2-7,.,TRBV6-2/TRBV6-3,TGTGCCAGCAGCCCCAGGGAACGAGCGTCGGGGTACTTC,CASSPRERASGYF
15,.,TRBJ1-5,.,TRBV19,TGTGCCAGTAGTTACAGGGATGCGGGTAATCAGCCCCAGCATTTT,CASSYRDAGNQPQHF
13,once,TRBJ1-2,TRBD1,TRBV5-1,TGCGCCAGCAGCTTCACAGGGGACTATGGCTACACCTTC,CASSFTGDYGYTF
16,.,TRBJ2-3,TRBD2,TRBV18,TGTGCCAGCTCATGGCAGAGCGGGGGGGGTGAAGATACGCAGTATTTT,CASSWQSGGGEDTQYF
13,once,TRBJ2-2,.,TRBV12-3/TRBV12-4,TGTGCCAGCACCGCTCCCGGCACCGGGGAGCTGTTTTTT,CASTAPGTGELFF
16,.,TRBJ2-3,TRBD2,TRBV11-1,TGTGCCAGCAGCTTCCCCGGGACTAGTGGCACAGATACGCAGTATTTT,CASSFPGTSGTDTQYF
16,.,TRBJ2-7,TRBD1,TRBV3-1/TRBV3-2,TGTGCCAGCCACCAAGGGACAGTCTATTCCTCCTACGAGCAGTACTTC,CASHQGTVYSSYEQYF
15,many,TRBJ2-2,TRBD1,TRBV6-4,TGTGCCAGCAGCCCCGGGACAGGGGGCACCGGGGAGCTGTTTTTT,CASSPGTGGTGELFF
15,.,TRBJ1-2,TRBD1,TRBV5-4,TGTGCCAGCAGCTTGCGCACAGGGGGAAGAGGTGGCTACACCTTC,CASSLRTGGRGGYTF
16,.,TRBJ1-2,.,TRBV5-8,TGTGCCAGCAGCTTGGAGGAGGCCAGAAGATTCTATGGCTACACCTTC,CASSLEEARRFYGYTF
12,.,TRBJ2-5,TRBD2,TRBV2,TGTGCCAGCGGGGGGGTTGGGGAGACCCAGTACTTC,CASGGVGETQYF
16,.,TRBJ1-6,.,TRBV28,TGTGCCAGCAGTTTGGAAAGTCCTTCGGGGAATTCACCCCTCCACTTT,CASSLESPSGNSPLHF
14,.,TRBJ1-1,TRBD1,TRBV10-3,TGTGCCATCAGTGTAAACAGGGGGAACACTGAAGCTTTCTTT,CAISVNRGNTEAFF
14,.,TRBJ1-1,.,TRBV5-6,TGTGCCAGCAGACCGGGGAGTCTGTACACTGAAGCTTTCTTT,CASRPGSLYTEAFF
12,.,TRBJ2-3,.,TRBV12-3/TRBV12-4,TGTGCCAGCACCCTTCGCACAGATACGCAGTATTTT,CASTLRTDTQYF
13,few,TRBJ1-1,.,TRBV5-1,TGCGCCAGCAGCGTAGGGGGAAACACTGAAGCTTTCTTT,CASSVGGNTEAFF
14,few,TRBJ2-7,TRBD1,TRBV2,TGTGCCAGCGGGGGGGACAGGGGAATTCTCGAGCAGTACTTC,CASGGDRGILEQYF
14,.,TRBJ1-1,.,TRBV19,TGTGCCAGTAGTCACAGACAAATGAACACTGAAGCTTTCTTT,CASSHRQMNTEAFF
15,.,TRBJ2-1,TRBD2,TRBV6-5,TGTGCCAGCTCTCCTCTAGCGGGGGGGCCCTATGAGCAGTTCTTC,CASSPLAGGPYEQFF
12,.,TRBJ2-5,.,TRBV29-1,TGCAGCGTTTCTAGGTCGCAAGAGACCCAGTACTTC,CSVSRSQETQYF
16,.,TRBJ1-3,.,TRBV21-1,TGTGCCAGCAGCAAGGACTGGGTCGACTCTGGAAACACCATATATTTT,CASSKDWVDSGNTIYF
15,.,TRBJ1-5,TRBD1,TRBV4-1,TGCGCCAGCAGCCAGACAGGGGTCAGCAATCAGCCCCAGCATTTT,CASSQTGVSNQPQHF
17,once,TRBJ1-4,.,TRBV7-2,TGTGCCAGCAGCCCCGATTGGGGGGGTCCAACTAATGAAAAACTGTTTTTT,CASSPDWGGPTNEKLFF
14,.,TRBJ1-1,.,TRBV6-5,TGTGCCAGCAGTCGGGGGAATCCGGAGAGTGAAGCTTTCTTT,CASSRGNPESEAFF
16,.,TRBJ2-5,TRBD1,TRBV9,TGTGCCAGCAGCGGGGGAAGCACAGGGGGCTGGGAGACCCAGTACTTC,CASSGGSTGGWETQYF
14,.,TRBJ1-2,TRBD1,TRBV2,TGTGCCACTCAGGGGGACAGCACGGGCTATGGCTACACCTTC,CATQGDSTGYGYTF
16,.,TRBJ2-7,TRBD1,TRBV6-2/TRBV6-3,TGTGCCAGCAGTTACCATAACCGGGACAGGTTAAACGAGCAGTACTTC,CASSYHNRDRLNEQYF
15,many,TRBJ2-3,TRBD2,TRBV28,TGTGCCAGCAGCCGTAGCGGGGGGTTCACAGATACGCAGTATTTT,CASSRSGGFTDTQYF
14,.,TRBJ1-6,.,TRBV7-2,TGTGCCAGCAGCTTAGCCCTCTATAATTCACCCCTCCACTTT,CASSLALYNSPLHF
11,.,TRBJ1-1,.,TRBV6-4,TGTGCCAGCAGTGATGGAGGCCCGGCTTTCTTT,CASSDGGPAFF
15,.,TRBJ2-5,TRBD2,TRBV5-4,TGTGCCAGCAGCCCATACGGGGGGGCGTGGGAGACCCAGTACTTC,CASSPYGGAWETQYF
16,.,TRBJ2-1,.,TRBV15,TGTGCCACCAGCAGAGAAAGGGATAGAGGGTCGAATGAGCAGTTCTTC,CATSRERDRGSNEQFF
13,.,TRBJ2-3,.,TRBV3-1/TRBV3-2,TGTGCCAGCAGCCCTAGCGTGGCAGATACGCAGTATTTT,CASSPSVADTQYF
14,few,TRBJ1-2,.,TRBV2,TGTGCCAGCAGTGAACTTGGGCAAACGGGGGGCTACACCTTC,CASSELGQTGGYTF
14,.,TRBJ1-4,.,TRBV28,TGTGCCAGCACCCAGCGGGACCCACGTGAAAAACTGTTTTTT,CASTQRDPREKLFF
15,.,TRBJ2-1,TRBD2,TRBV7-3,TGTGCCAGCAGCTTAAATAGCGGGGGGGCCGATGAGCAGTTCTTC,CASSLNSGGADEQFF
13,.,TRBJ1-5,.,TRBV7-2,TGTGCCAGCAGCTTAGACCAGGGTCAGCCCCAGCATTTT,CASSLDQGQPQHF
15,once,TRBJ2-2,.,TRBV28,TGTGCCAGCAGTTTTGGTGACAGACTCACCGGGGAGCTGTTTTTT,CASSFGDRLTGELFF
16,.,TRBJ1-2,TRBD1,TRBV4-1,TGCGCCAGCAGCCAAGAGGGCAGGGGGCGGTTGGATGGCTACACCTTC,CASSQEGRGRLDGYTF